A single sample gave rise to the 13 T cell receptor beta chains below, sequenced in a study of cytomegalovirus exposure and HLA in healthy donors. Primers for the PCR totalled 60 Vbeta and 13 Jbeta. The protocol was immunoSEQ multiplex PCR, while the TCRdb copy is restricted to in-frame clones and leaves out a portion. The data contain about 130,000 clones, around 68% of them seen just once; the ten biggest clones take up under 4.5%. The sequenced sample consisted of PBMCs. These receptor sequences come from a man aged 35 to 55 in good health and CMV-seropositive.

The chain combines TRBV6-5 with TRBJ1-2; a weak D match, TRBD1 (6 bases). The CDR3 extends over 14 amino acids. V lost 5 bases, J lost 5 bases, and 15 bases lay in between. CDR1 is MNHEY, CDR2 SVGAGI, per germline. CDR3 amino acids: CASSPPDRLYGYTF. CDR3 in DNA: TGTGCCAGCAGTCCACCTGACAGGCTTTATGGCTACACCTTC.

This sequence joins TRBV4-1 and TRBJ2-6; the match to TRBD1 covers 12 bases. Germline assignment: CDR1 MGHRA and CDR2 YSYEKL. V lost 0 bases, J lost 4 bases, and 7 bases stayed unmatched. The length of the CDR3 is 19 residues. As DNA, the CDR3 is TGCGCCAGCAGCCAAGAGGGACAGGGGGCCTTTCCGGGGGCCAACGTCCTGACTTTC. It translates to CASSQEGQGAFPGANVLTF.

The J gene is TRBJ2-7, the V gene TRBV27; 10 bases are a match to TRBD1. V lost 5 bases to trimming and J lost 3 bases; unmatched junction nucleotides: 7. The CDR3 consists of 15 residues. Germline CDR1 MNHEY, CDR2 SMNVEV (reference sequence). The CDR3 nucleotides read TGTGCCAGCAGTCCATTGGGACAGGGGTTCTACGAGCAGTACTTC. This translates into CASSPLGQGFYEQYF.

The chain links TRBV5-1 to TRBJ1-1; possible D gene TRBD1, 5 bases. Germline V gene sequence: CDR1 SGHRS, CDR2 YFSETQ. Trimming shortened V by 0 bases and J by 7 bases, and 19 bases separated the two germline ends. The CDR3 sequence is 16 residues long. The CDR3 sequence: CASSLANVQGSGEAFF. The CDR3, as DNA: TGCGCCAGCAGCTTGGCCAATGTTCAGGGTTCGGGTGAAGCTTTCTTT.

With regard to this clone: Germline and junction disagree at one end, which may indicate a read error. The sample carries other DNA sequences with the same CDR3. The V call is TRBV11-3, the J call TRBJ1-1; 8 bases line up with TRBD1. The CDR3 is 15 amino acids. Germline V gene sequence: CDR1 SGHNT, CDR2 YENEEA. The CDR3 reads CASSLDGTGSTEAFF. The CDR3 coding sequence is TGTGCCAGCAGCTTAGACGGGACAGGTAGCACTGAAGCCTTCTTT.

J is TRBJ1-5 and V is TRBV27; D might be TRBD1 (5 bases). The germline gives CDR1 MNHEY, CDR2 SMNVEV (reference sequence). V lost 3 bases and J 0 bases, leaving 12 bases between the germline ends. The CDR3 sequence is 16 residues long. CDR3 nucleotides: TGTGCCAGCAGTTTGGAGTGGCAGGGTAGCAATCAGCCCCAGCATTTT. Its translation is CASSLEWQGSNQPQHF.

This chain connects TRBV19 to TRBJ1-3; D ambiguous. Germline V gives CDR1 LNHDA, CDR2 SQIVND (reference sequence). Trimming shortened V by 10 bases and J by 0 bases, and 7 bases separated the two germline ends. The CDR3 totals 12 residues. CDR3 protein: CATEASGNTIYF. The CDR3 DNA is TGTGCCACGGAGGCCTCTGGAAACACCATATATTTT.

This chain joins TRBV5-1 and TRBJ2-7; 8 positions match TRBD1. The V gene's germline CDR1 is SGHRS and CDR2 YFSETQ. The V and J ends lost 1 base and 2 bases, in that order; junction bases with no gene match: 5. This CDR3 has 15 amino acids. The CDR3 sequence is CASSLQTGATYEQYF. CDR3 in DNA: TGCGCCAGCAGCTTGCAGACAGGGGCGACCTACGAGCAGTACTTC.

The table lists this clone with a count of one. The rearrangement uses TRBV10-3 and TRBJ1-6; 8 bases fit TRBD1. V lost 4 bases to trimming and J lost 10 bases; unmatched junction nucleotides: 9. Germline lookup yields CDR1 ENHRY and CDR2 SYGVKD. This CDR3 is 15 amino acids long. Written as DNA, the CDR3 is TGTGCCATCAGTGGGAAGACAGGGGAGGACTCACCCCTCCACTTT. Translation gives CAISGKTGEDSPLHF.

The V and J genes are TRBV5-5 and TRBJ1-2; TRBD1 might be the D (6 bases). The V and J ends lost 4 bases and 6 bases respectively, with 13 bases between them. The length of the CDR3 is 13 residues. Germline V gene data show CDR1 as SGHKS and CDR2 as YYEKEE (reference sequence). The CDR3 DNA reads TGTGCCAGCAGCCCGGCGGGGGGCCATGGCTACACCTTC. Its protein product is CASSPAGGHGYTF.

This clone was picked up one time. CDR3 sequence (DNA): TGTGCCAGCAGTTCTCGGCGGGGGGGCACAGATACGCAGTATTTT. Its protein product is CASSSRRGGTDTQYF. This chain links TRBV6-6 with TRBJ2-3, with 8 bases lining up with TRBD2. CDR1 MNHNY and CDR2 SVGAGI come from the germline V gene (reference sequence). The CDR3 covers 15 residues. The V gene end was trimmed by 4 bases and the J gene end by 1 base; junction bases not matched to a gene: 4.

This chain joins TRBV5-1 and TRBJ2-5; 12 positions agree with TRBD2. The V segment lost 6 bases and the J segment 4 bases; nucleotides outside the gene matches: 7. Germline CDR1 and CDR2: SGHRS and YFSETQ. This CDR3 comprises 15 residues. Here the CDR3 reads CASTLAGGRGETQYF. Here the CDR3 DNA reads TGCGCCAGCACTCTAGCGGGGGGGCGAGGAGAGACCCAGTACTTC. Combining the CDR3 with reference TRBV5-1 and TRBJ2-5 gives the whole variable domain KAGVTQTPRYLIKTRGQQVTLSCSPISGHRSVSWYQQTPGQGLQFLFEYFSETQRNKGNFPGRFSGRQFSNSRSEMNVSTLELGDSALYLCASTLAGGRGETQYFGPGTRLLVL.

The CDR3 loop is CASSIAGRGQPQHF. The CDR3 DNA sequence: TGTGCCAGTAGTATCGCAGGGCGAGGTCAGCCCCAGCATTTT. The V gene is TRBV19, the J gene TRBJ1-5; tentatively, D is TRBD1 (5 bases). Germline-derived CDR1 and CDR2 are LNHDA and SQIVND (reference sequence). There are 14 residues in the CDR3. The V end was cut by 3 bases, the J end by 6 bases, with 12 bases between.